This T cell receptor beta chain was identified in a study of T cell responses to AZD1222 COVID-19 vaccine. Points from the study as a whole: Spike was spanned by vaccine-associated CD4 TCRs, which were dominant at 160-218 and 743-854. Clonal diversity may have been underestimated, and the donors were mostly white British, with more females than males. Only after the peak T cell response were repertoires sampled.

On this clone itself: What it binds is unknown.

Here immunoSEQ multiplex PCR was the method, and the copy in TCRdb shows in-frame clones only, minus some. The profile shows roughly 100,000 clones, nearly 90% of them singletons. The ends lost 3 bases at V and 7 bases at J; junction bases unmatched: 19. Germline CDR1 is SNHLY and CDR2 is FYNNEI. The CDR3 runs 18 residues. Specimen: peripheral blood, collected on day 0 of AZD1222 vaccination. The source is an adult in good health. This chain uses TRBV2 with TRBJ2-7, with TRBD2 identical over 9 bases. The CDR3 loop is CASSESPGSGGTVDEQYF. In DNA form, the CDR3 reads TGTGCCAGCAGTGAGTCACCGGGGAGCGGGGGGACGGTGGATGAGCAGTACTTC.